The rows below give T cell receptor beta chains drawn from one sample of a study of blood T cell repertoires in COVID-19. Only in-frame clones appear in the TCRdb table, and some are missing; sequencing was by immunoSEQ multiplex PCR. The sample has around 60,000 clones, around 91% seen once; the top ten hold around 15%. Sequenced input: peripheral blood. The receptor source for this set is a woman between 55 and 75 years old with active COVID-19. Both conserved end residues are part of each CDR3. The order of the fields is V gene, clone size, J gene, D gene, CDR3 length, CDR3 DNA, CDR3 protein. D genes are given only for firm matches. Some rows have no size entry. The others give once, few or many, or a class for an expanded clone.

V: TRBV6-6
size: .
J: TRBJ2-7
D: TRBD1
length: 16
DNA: TGTGCCAGCAGTTACTCGGGGCAGGGGGCGCGGAACGAGCAGTACTTC
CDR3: CASSYSGQGARNEQYF

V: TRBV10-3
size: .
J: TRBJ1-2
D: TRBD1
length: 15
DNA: TGTGCCACCAGACAGGGCCCGCAAGCTAACTATGGCTACACCTTC
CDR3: CATRQGPQANYGYTF

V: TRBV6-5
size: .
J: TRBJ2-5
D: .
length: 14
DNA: TGTGCCAGCAGTTACGATAACTACTTGGAGACCCAGTACTTC
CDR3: CASSYDNYLETQYF

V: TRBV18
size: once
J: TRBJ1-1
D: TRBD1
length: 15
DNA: TGTGCCAGCTCACGCCTACAGGGGTTGAACACTGAAGCTTTCTTT
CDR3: CASSRLQGLNTEAFF

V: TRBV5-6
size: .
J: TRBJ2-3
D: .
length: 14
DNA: TGTGCCAGCAGCCGCGCGGGGCCCGGGGATACGCAGTATTTT
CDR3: CASSRAGPGDTQYF

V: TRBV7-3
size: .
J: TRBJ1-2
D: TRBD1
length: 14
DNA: TGTGCCAGCAGCGACCCACAGGGGGTCAATGGCTACACCTTC
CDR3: CASSDPQGVNGYTF

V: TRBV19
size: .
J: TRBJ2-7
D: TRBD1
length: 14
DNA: TGTGCCAGTAGTATGGGGACAGGGGGCGATTTGCAGTACTTC
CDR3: CASSMGTGGDLQYF

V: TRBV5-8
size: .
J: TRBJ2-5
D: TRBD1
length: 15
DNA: TGTGCCAGCAGCTTGTATCAGGGGGCTAGGGAGACCCAGTACTTC
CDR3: CASSLYQGARETQYF

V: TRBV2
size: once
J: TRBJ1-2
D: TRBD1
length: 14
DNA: TGTGCCAGCACGAGACAGGGAGCGGACTATGGCTACACCTTC
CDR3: CASTRQGADYGYTF

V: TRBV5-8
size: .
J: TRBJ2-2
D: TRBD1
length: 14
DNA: TGTGCCAGCAGCATCGACAGGGGGCAAGGGGAGCTGTTTTTT
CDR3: CASSIDRGQGELFF

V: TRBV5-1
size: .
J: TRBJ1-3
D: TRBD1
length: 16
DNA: TGCGCCAGCAGTTCCGGGACAGGATTTACCGGAAACACCATATATTTT
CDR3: CASSSGTGFTGNTIYF

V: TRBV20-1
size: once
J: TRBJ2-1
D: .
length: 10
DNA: TGCAGTGGGAGAGACAATGAGCAGTTCTTC
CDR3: CSGRDNEQFF

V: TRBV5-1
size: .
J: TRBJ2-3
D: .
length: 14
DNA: TGCGCCAGCAGCTCCAGGACAGGCACAGATACGCAGTATTTT
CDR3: CASSSRTGTDTQYF

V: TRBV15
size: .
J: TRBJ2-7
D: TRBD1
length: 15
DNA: TGTGCCACCAGCATCTCGGGACAGGGGATCTACGAGCAGTACTTC
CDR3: CATSISGQGIYEQYF

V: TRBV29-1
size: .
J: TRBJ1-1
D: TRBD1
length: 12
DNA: TGCAGCGTGGACAGGGGTGGTACTGAAGCTTTCTTT
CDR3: CSVDRGGTEAFF

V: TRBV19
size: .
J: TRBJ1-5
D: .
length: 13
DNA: TGTGCCAGTACTTCAGGGTACGGTCAGCCCCAGCATTTT
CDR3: CASTSGYGQPQHF

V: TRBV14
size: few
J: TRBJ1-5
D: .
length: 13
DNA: TGTGCCAGCAGCCCCATGGGGGGTCAGCCCCAGCATTTT
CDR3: CASSPMGGQPQHF

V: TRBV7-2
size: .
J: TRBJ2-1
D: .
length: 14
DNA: TGTGCCAGCAGCTTAAGGGGCTTGTACAATGAGCAGTTCTTC
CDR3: CASSLRGLYNEQFF

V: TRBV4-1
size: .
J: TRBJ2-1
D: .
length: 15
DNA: TGCGCCAGCAGCTCGCTTGGACTTCCCGGTAATGAGCAGTTCTTC
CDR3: CASSSLGLPGNEQFF

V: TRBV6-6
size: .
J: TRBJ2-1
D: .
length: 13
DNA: TGTGCCAGCAGTTATTCGACACACAATGAGCAGTTCTTC
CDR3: CASSYSTHNEQFF

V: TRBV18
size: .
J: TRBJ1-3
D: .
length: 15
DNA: TGTGCCAGCTTCCCTACAGCCAGCTCTGGAAACACCATATATTTT
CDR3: CASFPTASSGNTIYF

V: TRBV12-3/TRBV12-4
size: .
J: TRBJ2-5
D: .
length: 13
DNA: TGTGCCAGCAGTCGTACAGGGCTGGAGACCCAGTACTTC
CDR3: CASSRTGLETQYF

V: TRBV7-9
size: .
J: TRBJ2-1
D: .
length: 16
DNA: TGTGCCAGCAGCTTGGGAGGTAACTCTCCCCACAATGAGCAGTTCTTC
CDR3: CASSLGGNSPHNEQFF

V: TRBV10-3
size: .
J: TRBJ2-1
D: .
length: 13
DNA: TGTGCCATCAGTGACTGCGGGGGCTGTGAGCAGTTCTTC
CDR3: CAISDCGGCEQFF

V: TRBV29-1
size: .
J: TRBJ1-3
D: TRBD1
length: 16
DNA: TGCAGCGTTTCCGTGACAGGGGGCCTCTCTGGAAACACCATATATTTT
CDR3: CSVSVTGGLSGNTIYF

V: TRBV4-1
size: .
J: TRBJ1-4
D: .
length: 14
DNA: TGCGCCAGCAGCACCGGAACAGTGAATGAAAAACTGTTTTTT
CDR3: CASSTGTVNEKLFF

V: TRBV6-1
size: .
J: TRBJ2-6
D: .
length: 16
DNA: TGTGCCAGCAGTGCCGGTGCGGGATCTGGGGCCAACGTCCTGACTTTC
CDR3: CASSAGAGSGANVLTF

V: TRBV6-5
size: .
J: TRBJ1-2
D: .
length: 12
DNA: TGTGCCAGCGAGCTTGGGGGGTATGGCTACACCTTC
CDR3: CASELGGYGYTF

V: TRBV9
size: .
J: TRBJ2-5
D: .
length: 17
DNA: TGTGCCAGCAGCGTAGGCCGTCGGCGGGGCGCCCAAGAGACCCAGTACTTC
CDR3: CASSVGRRRGAQETQYF

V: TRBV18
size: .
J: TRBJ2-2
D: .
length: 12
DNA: TGTGCCAGCTCACCACGAGGCGGGGAGCTGTTTTTT
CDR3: CASSPRGGELFF

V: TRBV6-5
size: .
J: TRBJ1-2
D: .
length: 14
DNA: TGTGCCAGCAGAGTCCCCCCTCCCGGCTATGGCTACACCTTC
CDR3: CASRVPPPGYGYTF

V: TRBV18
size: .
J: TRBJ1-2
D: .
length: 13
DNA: TGTGCCAGCACCCCCGGACAGTCATTAAGCTACACCTTC
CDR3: CASTPGQSLSYTF

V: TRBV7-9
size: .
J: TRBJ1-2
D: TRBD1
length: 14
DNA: TGTGCCAGCAGCTTCCGGACAGGGGAATATGGCTACACCTTC
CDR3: CASSFRTGEYGYTF

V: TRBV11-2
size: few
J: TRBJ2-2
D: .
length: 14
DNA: TGTGCCAGCAGCTTAGACAGGGCCGGCGGGGAGCTGTTTTTT
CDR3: CASSLDRAGGELFF

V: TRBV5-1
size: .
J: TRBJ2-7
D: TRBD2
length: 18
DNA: TGCGCCAGCAGCTTCGCGGGACTAGCGGGGGGGCCCCTCTACGAGCAGTACTTC
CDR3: CASSFAGLAGGPLYEQYF

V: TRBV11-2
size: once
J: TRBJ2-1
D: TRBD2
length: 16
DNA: TGTGCCAGCAAAGTACTAGCGGGGGGGCTGGGCAATGAGCAGTTCTTC
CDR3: CASKVLAGGLGNEQFF

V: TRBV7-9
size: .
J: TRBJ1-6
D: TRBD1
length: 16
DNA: TGTGCCAGCAGCTTAGGACAGGGTGAGAATAATTCACCCCTCCACTTT
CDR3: CASSLGQGENNSPLHF

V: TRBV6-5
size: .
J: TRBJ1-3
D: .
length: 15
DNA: TGTGCCAGCAAACTAGACCTCCACTCTGGAAACACCATATATTTT
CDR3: CASKLDLHSGNTIYF

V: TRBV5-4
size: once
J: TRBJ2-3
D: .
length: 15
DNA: TGTGCCAGCAGCTCCCGACTAGATGGCACAGATACGCAGTATTTT
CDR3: CASSSRLDGTDTQYF

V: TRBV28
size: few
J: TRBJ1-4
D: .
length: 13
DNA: TGTGCCACAACCCCAGGGTTTTATGAAAAACTGTTTTTT
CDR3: CATTPGFYEKLFF

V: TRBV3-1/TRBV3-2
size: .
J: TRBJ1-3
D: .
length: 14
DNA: TGTGCCAGCACTGAGACTTACTCTGGAAACACCATATATTTT
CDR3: CASTETYSGNTIYF

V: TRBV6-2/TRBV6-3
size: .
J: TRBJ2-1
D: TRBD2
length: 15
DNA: TGTGCCAGCAGTCCGGGACTAGCACCTTACAATGAGCAGTTCTTC
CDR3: CASSPGLAPYNEQFF

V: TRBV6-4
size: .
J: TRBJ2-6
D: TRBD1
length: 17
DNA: TGTGCCAGCAGTGACGGGACAGGGGGCTCTGGGGCCAACGTCCTGACTTTC
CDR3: CASSDGTGGSGANVLTF

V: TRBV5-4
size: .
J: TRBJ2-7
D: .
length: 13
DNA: TGTGCCAGCAGCCTGTCTCGGTCTCTAGAGCAGTACTTC
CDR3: CASSLSRSLEQYF

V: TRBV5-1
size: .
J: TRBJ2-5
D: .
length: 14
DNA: TGCGCCAGCAGCTTGGGTCTAGCCTTAGAGACCCAGTACTTC
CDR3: CASSLGLALETQYF

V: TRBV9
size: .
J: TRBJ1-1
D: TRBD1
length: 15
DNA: TGTGCCAGCAGCGTGTCCGGGACAGGCTACACTGAAGCTTTCTTT
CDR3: CASSVSGTGYTEAFF

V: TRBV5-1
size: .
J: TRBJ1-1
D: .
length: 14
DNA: TGCGCCAGCAGCTTCAGGCCGTCGAACACTGAAGCTTTCTTT
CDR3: CASSFRPSNTEAFF

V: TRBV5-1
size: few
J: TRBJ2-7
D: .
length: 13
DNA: TGCGCCAGCAGCTTGACAGGTCTCCACGAGCAGTACTTC
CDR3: CASSLTGLHEQYF

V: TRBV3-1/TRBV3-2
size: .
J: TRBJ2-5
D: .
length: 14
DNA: TGTGCCAGCAGCCAAGACGATGTGGGGGGGACCCAGTACTTC
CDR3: CASSQDDVGGTQYF

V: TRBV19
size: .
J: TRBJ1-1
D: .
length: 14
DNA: TGTGCCAGTAGCTCAAGCTTCCTAGTCACTGAAGCTTTCTTT
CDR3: CASSSSFLVTEAFF

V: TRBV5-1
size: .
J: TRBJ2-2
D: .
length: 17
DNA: TGCGCCAGCAGCCAACTACCCCAGGGGGGAAACACCGGGGAGCTGTTTTTT
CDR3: CASSQLPQGGNTGELFF

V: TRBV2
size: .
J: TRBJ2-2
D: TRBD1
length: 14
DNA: TGTGCCAGTTGGGGACAGAGTAACACCGGGGAGCTGTTTTTT
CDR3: CASWGQSNTGELFF

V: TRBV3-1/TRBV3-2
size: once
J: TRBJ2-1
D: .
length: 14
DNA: TGTGCCAGCATGGAGGGGGGGCGTCTGAATGAGCAGTTCTTC
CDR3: CASMEGGRLNEQFF

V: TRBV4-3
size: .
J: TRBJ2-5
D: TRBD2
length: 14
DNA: TGCGCCAGCAGCCAAGTCGGGGGGGAAGAGACCCAGTACTTC
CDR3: CASSQVGGEETQYF